The 3 T cell receptor beta chains listed next were all sequenced from one sample in a study of CD8 T cells in ankylosing spondylitis. One entry per CDR3 protein results from TCRdb running MiXCR on the 5' RACE reads. The table lists around 770,000 distinct CDR3 sequences, around a fifth of them singletons. Study-level points and caveats: A TCR beta motif of several highly homologous variants appeared characteristic of ankylosing spondylitis blood.

Which antigens these TCRs recognize remains unknown. Sequences were obtained from blood, either unsorted or a sorted T cell fraction (not recorded which). The origin of the receptors is a male donor with ankylosing spondylitis.

This rearrangement joins TRBV24-1 to TRBJ2-5; D is ambiguous. Per germline, CDR1 KGHDR and CDR2 SFDVKD. The CDR3 runs 11 residues. Trimming shortened V by 12 bases and J by 3 bases, and 10 bases separated the two germline ends. CDR3 sequence (DNA): TGTGCCTCAGCCCAGGAAGAGACCCAGTACTTC. Its translation: CASAQEETQYF.

The V and J genes are TRBV10-1 and TRBJ2-5; 7 bases line up with TRBD2. This CDR3 region has 13 residues. V lost 4 bases, J lost 5 bases, and 4 bases stayed unmatched. Germline lookup yields CDR1 WNHNN and CDR2 SYGVQD (reference sequence). The CDR3 bases are TGCGCCAGCAGTGCGAGCGGGGTGGAGACCCAGTACTTC. Its protein product is CASSASGVETQYF.

The table lists this clonotype with a few counts. The V call is TRBV4-2, the J call TRBJ1-1, with D maybe TRBD1 (6 bases). Trimming removed 3 bases at V and 4 bases at J, with 12 bases between. Germline V lookup: CDR1 LGHNA, CDR2 YNFKEQ. CDR3 length: 14 amino acids. As DNA, the CDR3 is TGTGCCAGCAGCCAGAGACAGGCGAGCACTGAAGCTTTCTTT. This encodes CASSQRQASTEAFF.